The 11 T cell receptor beta chains below were found in one sample sequenced in a study of identical twins. TCRdb processed the 5' RACE reads anew with MiXCR; each CDR3 protein has one entry. Of 350,000 to 500,000 distinct CDR3 sequences listed, around a sixth are singletons. The sample comprised naive T cells sorted from blood. Receptor source: a man aged 50 to 60 in good health.

This clonotype appeared many times. The chain recombines TRBV7-9 with TRBJ2-7, with 7 bases matching TRBD2. Germline V gene lookup returns CDR1 SEHNR and CDR2 FQNEAQ (reference sequence). This CDR3 has 16 amino acids. The junction had 13 bases not matched to a gene; V was cut back by 5 bases and J by 3 bases. CDR3 bases: TGTGCCAGCAGCCAACCTCGGGGGGAGATTAACTACGAGCAGTACTTC. Amino acid sequence: CASSQPRGEINYEQYF.

Here the CDR3 reads CSVESWTGVYGTDTQYF. In DNA form, the CDR3 reads TGCAGCGTTGAATCTTGGACAGGGGTCTACGGCACAGATACGCAGTATTTT. The gene calls are TRBV29-1 and TRBJ2-3, with TRBD1 matching 9 bases. CDR3 length: 17 residues. V was clipped by 2 bases and J by 1 base; unmatched bases: 10. Germline V CDR1 and CDR2: SQVTM, ANQGSEA.

This clonotype was picked up a small number of times. This CDR3 is CASGRGPNIQYF. DNA for the CDR3: TGTGCCAGCGGACGGGGTCCAAACATTCAGTACTTC. The chain carries TRBV6-5 and TRBJ2-4, with a weak D call TRBD2 (5 bases). The germline V gene encodes CDR1 MNHEY and CDR2 SVGAGI. Trimming took 8 bases from V and 6 from J, leaving 11 bases between them. CDR3 size: 12 residues.

This chain links TRBV7-9 with TRBJ2-2; D is unclear. The CDR3 consists of 13 residues. CDR1 is SEHNR, CDR2 FQNEAQ, per germline (reference sequence). Trimming stripped 6 bases from V and 2 bases from J, with 7 bases between. Here the CDR3 reads CASRNSNTGELFF. CDR3 nucleotide sequence: TGTGCCAGCAGAAACAGTAACACCGGGGAGCTGTTTTTT.

The genes are TRBV6-1 and TRBJ2-1; D could derive from TRBD1 or TRBD2 (5 bases each). The V end was cut by 8 bases, the J end by 5 bases, with 31 bases between. Germline V gene lookup returns CDR1 MNHNS and CDR2 SASEGT. There are 19 residues in the CDR3. The CDR3 sequence is CASRVPGTREWTGHNEQFF. In DNA form, the CDR3 reads TGTGCCAGCCGAGTCCCTGGGACCCGGGAATGGACTGGTCACAATGAGCAGTTCTTC.

This clonotype occurred a few times. The chain couples TRBV7-8 to TRBJ2-7, with no clear D. This CDR3 is 16 amino acids long. Germline assignment: CDR1 SGHVS and CDR2 FQNEAQ. V shed 0 bases and J shed 0 bases, with 12 bases lying between them. CDR3 DNA sequence: TGTGCCAGCAGCTTAGCGCATGTCGGCAGCTCCTACGAGCAGTACTTC. This gives the protein CASSLAHVGSSYEQYF.

The J gene is TRBJ2-5, the V gene TRBV28, with D possibly being TRBD1 (5 bases). The germline CDR1 and CDR2 sequences are MDHEN and SYDVKM. Trimming took 1 base from V and 2 from J, leaving 8 bases between them. This CDR3 has 14 amino acids. This CDR3 reads CASSLLDKQETQYF. The CDR3 DNA reads as TGTGCCAGCAGTTTATTGGACAAACAAGAGACCCAGTACTTC. Based on the CDR3 plus reference TRBV28 and TRBJ2-5, the full variable domain is DVKVTQSSRYLVKRTGEKVFLECVQDMDHENMFWYRQDPGLGLRLIYFSYDVKMKEKGDIPEGYSVSREKKERFSLILESASTNQTSMYLCASSLLDKQETQYFGPGTRLLVL.

The chain has TRBV20-1 and TRBJ2-1; possible D gene TRBD2, 5 bases. The germline CDR1 and CDR2 sequences are DFQATT and SNEGSKA (reference sequence). There are 15 residues in the CDR3. Between the trimmed V and J ends, which lost 6 bases and 0 bases, there was a span of 15 bases. The CDR3 DNA sequence: TGCAGTGCACCTAGACCGGGGAGCTCCTACAATGAGCAGTTCTTC. As protein: CSAPRPGSSYNEQFF.

For the CDR3, the DNA is TGTGCCAGCAGTCCTGGGACTACCTTGGCCGGGGAGCTGTTTTTT. This gives the protein CASSPGTTLAGELFF. This chain links TRBV12-3 or TRBV12-4 with TRBJ2-2; 7 nucleotides align to TRBD2. CDR3 size: 15 residues. V was clipped by 5 bases and J by 6 bases; unmatched bases: 9.

The chain has TRBV28 and TRBJ2-3; D is possibly TRBD1 (6 bases). Trimming removed 2 bases at V and 1 base at J, with 13 bases between. CDR1 is MDHEN and CDR2 is SYDVKM in the germline V gene. The length of the CDR3 is 16 residues. CDR3 bases: TGTGCCAGCAGTTTAACCAGGGGCCAACGCACAGATACGCAGTATTTT. Its protein product is CASSLTRGQRTDTQYF.

The V and J genes are TRBV9 and TRBJ2-3, with 7 bases fitting TRBD2. The junction had 5 bases not matched to a gene; V was cut back by 4 bases and J by 0 bases. Per the germline V gene, CDR1 is SGDLS and CDR2 is YYNGEE. The CDR3 sequence is 15 residues long. The CDR3 nucleotides read TGTGCCAGCAGCTCGGGACTATCTAGCACAGATACGCAGTATTTT. Protein sequence: CASSSGLSSTDTQYF.